The subject of this entry is one T cell receptor (beta chain). The source of the sample is a study of blood T cell repertoires in COVID-19. Sequencing used immunoSEQ multiplex PCR; TCRdb keeps in-frame clones, though not all of them. The table lists about 220,000 clones, 65% to 85% of them singletons, with 6.8% in the top ten. Adults between roughly 18 and 89 years of age took part from 24 US areas. Participants had their cohort set by participant-reported clinical history. The CDR3 runs 16 residues. CDR1 and CDR2 (germline): SGHTA, FQGNSA. V shed 4 bases, J shed 7 bases, and the junction held 4 bases outside the gene matches.

This receptor was identified in a woman in her thirties or forties who had recovered from COVID-19. Sequencing was done on a sample of PBMCs or T cells enriched from blood (not recorded which). The V call is TRBV7-2, the J call TRBJ2-1; 16 bases fit TRBD2. This CDR3 is CASSWGTSGRANEQFF. The CDR3 region has the DNA TGTGCCAGCAGCTGGGGGACTAGCGGGAGGGCGAATGAGCAGTTCTTC.